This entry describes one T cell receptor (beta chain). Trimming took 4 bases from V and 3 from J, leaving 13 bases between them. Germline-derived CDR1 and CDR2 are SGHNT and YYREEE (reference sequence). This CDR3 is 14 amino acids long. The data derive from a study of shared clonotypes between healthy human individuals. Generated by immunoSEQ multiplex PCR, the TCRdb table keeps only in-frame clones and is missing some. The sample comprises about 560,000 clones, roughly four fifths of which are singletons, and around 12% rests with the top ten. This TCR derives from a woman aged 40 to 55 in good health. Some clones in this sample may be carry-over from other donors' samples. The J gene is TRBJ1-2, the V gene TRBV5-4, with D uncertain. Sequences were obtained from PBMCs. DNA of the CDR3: TGTGCCAGCAGCCCCCCCCGCTGGGACTATGGCTACACCTTC. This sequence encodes CASSPPRWDYGYTF. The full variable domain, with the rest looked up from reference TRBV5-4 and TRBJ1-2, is ETGVTQSPTHLIKTRGQQVTLRCSSQSGHNTVSWYQQALGQGPQFIFQYYREEENGRGNFPPRFSGLQFPNYSSELNVNALELDDSALYLCASSPPRWDYGYTFGSGTRLTVV.